The entry below gives a single T cell receptor beta chain sequence along with its context. Its antigen remains unidentified. The V gene's germline CDR1 is MNHNS and CDR2 SASEGT. The CDR3 contains 13 residues. V dropped 7 bases and J dropped 1; count of bases not matched to a gene: 1. The sample is drawn from a study of cytomegalovirus exposure and HLA in healthy donors. Overall study results and limits: The study recorded about 160 TCR beta chains that were cytomegalovirus-associated.

Primers: 60 Vbeta forward and 13 Jbeta reverse. Only in-frame clones appear in the TCRdb table, and some are missing; sequencing was by immunoSEQ multiplex PCR. The sample data list over 65,000 clones. This chain links TRBV6-1 with TRBJ2-3; 8 positions agree with TRBD2. This sequence was found in a young woman in good health and CMV-seronegative. The sequencing sample was made of PBMCs. The CDR3 DNA follows: TGTGCCAGCAAAGCGGGGGGCACAGATACGCAGTATTTT. Its translation is CASKAGGTDTQYF.